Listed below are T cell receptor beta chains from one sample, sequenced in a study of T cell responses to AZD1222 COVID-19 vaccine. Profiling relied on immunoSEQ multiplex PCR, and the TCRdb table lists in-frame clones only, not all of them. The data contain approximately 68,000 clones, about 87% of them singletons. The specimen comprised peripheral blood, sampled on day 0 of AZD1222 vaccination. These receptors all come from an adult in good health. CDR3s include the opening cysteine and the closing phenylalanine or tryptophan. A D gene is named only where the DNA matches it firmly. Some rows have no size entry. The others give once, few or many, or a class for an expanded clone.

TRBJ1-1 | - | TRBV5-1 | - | TGCGCCAGCAGCATTTCTGGGGGGGCAAGGGAAGCTTTCTTT | CASSISGGAREAFF
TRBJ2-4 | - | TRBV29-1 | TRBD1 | TGCAGCGTTGATGGGACAGCCACGAAAAACATTCAGTACTTC | CSVDGTATKNIQYF
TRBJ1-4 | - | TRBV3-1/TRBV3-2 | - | TGTGCCAGCAGCCAACGCGGGCGGGAAAAACTGTTTTTT | CASSQRGREKLFF
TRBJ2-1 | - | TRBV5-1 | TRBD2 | TGCGCCAGCAGCTCCAGCGGGGGGGCATACAATGAGCAGTTCTTC | CASSSSGGAYNEQFF
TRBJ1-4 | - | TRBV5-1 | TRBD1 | TGCGCCAGCAGCAGACAGACAGGGGGAGAAAAACTGTTTTTT | CASSRQTGGEKLFF
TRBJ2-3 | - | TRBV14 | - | TGTGCCAGCAGCCAAGACAGTGGCCCTTCGTTAGCAGATACGCAGTATTTT | CASSQDSGPSLADTQYF
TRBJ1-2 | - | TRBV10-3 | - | TGTGCCATCAGGGCCCAGGGTTCCAACTATGGCTACACCTTC | CAIRAQGSNYGYTF
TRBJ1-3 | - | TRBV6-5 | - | TGTGCCGCCTACGGGGGACCAGGCTCTGGAAACACCATATATTTT | CAAYGGPGSGNTIYF
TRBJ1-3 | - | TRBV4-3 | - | TGCGCCAGCAGCCAAGACGATCGCTCTGGAAACACCATATATTTT | CASSQDDRSGNTIYF
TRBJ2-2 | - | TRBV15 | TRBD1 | TGTGCCACCAGCAACCCCGAGACAGGGTGGGACACCGGGGAGCTGTTTTTT | CATSNPETGWDTGELFF
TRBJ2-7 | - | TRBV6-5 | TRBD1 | TGTGCCAGCAGTCCAAGGACAGGATCCTACGAGCAGTACTTC | CASSPRTGSYEQYF
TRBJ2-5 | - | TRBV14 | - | TGTGCCAGCAGCCAAGGGGGTAGCGTACAAGAGACCCAGTACTTC | CASSQGGSVQETQYF
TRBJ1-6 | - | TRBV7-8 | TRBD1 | TGTGCCAGCAGCTTAGCGACAGGGTGGAATTCACCCCTCCACTTT | CASSLATGWNSPLHF
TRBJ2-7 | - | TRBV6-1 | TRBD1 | TGTGCCAGCAGTGACGGGACAGGGGGGCCAGCTTGGGACGAGCAGTACTTC | CASSDGTGGPAWDEQYF
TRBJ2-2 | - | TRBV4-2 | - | TGTGCCAGCAGCCATCCGGGAGCCACCGGGGAGCTGTTTTTT | CASSHPGATGELFF
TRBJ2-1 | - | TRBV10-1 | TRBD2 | TGCGCCAGCAGTGAGCAGCGGGAGGGCAATGAGCAGTTCTTC | CASSEQREGNEQFF
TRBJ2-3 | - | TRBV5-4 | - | TGTGCCAGCAAGAACAGGGTTAGAGATACGCAGTATTTT | CASKNRVRDTQYF
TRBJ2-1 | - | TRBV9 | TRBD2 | TGTGCCAGCAGCGTACAGACTAGCGGGAATGAGCAGTTCTTC | CASSVQTSGNEQFF
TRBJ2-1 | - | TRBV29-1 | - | TGCAGCGTTGTCGGGGTGATGTGGTACAATGAGCAGTTCTTC | CSVVGVMWYNEQFF
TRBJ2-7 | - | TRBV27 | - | TGTGCCAGCAGTCAGCACCGGACAGGTCAGCTGGGAGGCTACGAGCAGTACTTC | CASSQHRTGQLGGYEQYF
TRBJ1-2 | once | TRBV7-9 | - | TGTGCCAGCAGCTTAGTTGGGGACAACTATGGCTACACCTTC | CASSLVGDNYGYTF
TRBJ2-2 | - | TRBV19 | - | TGTGCCAGTAGTATTGCGACAGCCACCGGGGAGCTGTTTTTT | CASSIATATGELFF
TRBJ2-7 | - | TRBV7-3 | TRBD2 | TGTGCCAGCAGCTTACTAGCGGGTAACTCCTACGAGCAGTACTTC | CASSLLAGNSYEQYF
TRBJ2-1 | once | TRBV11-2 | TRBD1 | TGTGCCAGCAGCATGACAGGGAACGAGCAGTTCTTC | CASSMTGNEQFF
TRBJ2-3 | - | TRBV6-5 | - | TGTGCCAGCTTAGCAGCAAACACAGATACGCAGTATTTT | CASLAANTDTQYF
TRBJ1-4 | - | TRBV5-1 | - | TGCGCCAGCAGCTTGGCAGGCAGGGATAATGAAAAACTGTTTTTT | CASSLAGRDNEKLFF
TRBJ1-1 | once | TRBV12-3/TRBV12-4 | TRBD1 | TGTGCCAGCAGTTTGGCTGGGACAGCTGAAGCTTTCTTT | CASSLAGTAEAFF
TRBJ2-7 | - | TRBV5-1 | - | TGCGCCAGCAGCTTACGAGGGGCCGACGAGCAGTACTTC | CASSLRGADEQYF
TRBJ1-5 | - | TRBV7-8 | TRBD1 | TGTGCCAGCAGCTTAGAGGGACAGAGCAATCAGCCCCAGCATTTT | CASSLEGQSNQPQHF
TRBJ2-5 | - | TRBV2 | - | TGTGCCAGCAGTGATTCCGAATTAGAGACCCAGTACTTC | CASSDSELETQYF
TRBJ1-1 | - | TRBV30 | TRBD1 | TGTGCCTGGAGTCCGACAGGGCAGGATGCTTTCTTT | CAWSPTGQDAFF
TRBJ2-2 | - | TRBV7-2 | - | TGTGCCAGCAGCTTAGAGCCCCCCGGGGAGCTGTTTTTT | CASSLEPPGELFF
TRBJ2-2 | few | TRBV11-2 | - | TGTGCCAGCAGACCCACGGTTACGAACACCGGGGAGCTGTTTTTT | CASRPTVTNTGELFF
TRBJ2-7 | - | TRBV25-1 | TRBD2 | TGTGCCAGCAGCCGAGTTGGCTCTAGCGGGATATACGAGCAGTACTTC | CASSRVGSSGIYEQYF
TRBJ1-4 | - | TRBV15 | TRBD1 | TGTGCCACCAGCAGAGGCTACCGGGACAGGGGACCCGCAACTAATGAAAAACTGTTTTTT | CATSRGYRDRGPATNEKLFF
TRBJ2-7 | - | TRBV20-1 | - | TGCAGTGCTAGTTCGGTCGAGCAGTACTTC | CSASSVEQYF
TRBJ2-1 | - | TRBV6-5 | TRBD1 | TGTGCCAGCAGTCCCGGGACAGGCCCCTACAATGAGCAGTTCTTC | CASSPGTGPYNEQFF
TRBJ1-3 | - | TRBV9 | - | TGTGCCAGCAGCGTAGAGGGAGGCTCTGGAAACACCATATATTTT | CASSVEGGSGNTIYF
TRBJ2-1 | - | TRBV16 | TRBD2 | TGTGCCAGCAGCGATGCGGGGGGTAGTAGTGAGCAGTTCTTC | CASSDAGGSSEQFF
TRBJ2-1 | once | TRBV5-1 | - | TGCGCCAGCAGCCGGGAATTCGGAAGGTCCTACAATGAGCAGTTCTTC | CASSREFGRSYNEQFF
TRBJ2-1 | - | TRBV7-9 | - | TGTGCCAGCAGCCGGGACGCCCGCTACAATGAGCAGTTCTTC | CASSRDARYNEQFF
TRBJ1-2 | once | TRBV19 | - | TGTGCCAGTAGTCGCACGGGGGCTAAGGTCTATGGCTACACCTTC | CASSRTGAKVYGYTF
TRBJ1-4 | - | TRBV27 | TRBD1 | TGTGCCACCCGAGGGACAGGAGGGGAAAAACTGTTTTTT | CATRGTGGEKLFF
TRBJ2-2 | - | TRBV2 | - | TGTGCCAGCAAAGTGGTGCGTGGCGGGGAGCTGTTTTTT | CASKVVRGGELFF
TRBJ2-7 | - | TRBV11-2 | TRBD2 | TGTGCCAGCAGCTTAGCTTCTAGCGGGAACGAGCAGTACTTC | CASSLASSGNEQYF